This TCR beta chain was found in a study of shared clonotypes between healthy human individuals. With ten immunoSEQ deep assay plates, unsorted PBMC DNA underwent sequencing. The data were produced by immunoSEQ multiplex PCR, yet TCRdb's version contains in-frame clones alone and is incomplete. Here the sample spans about half a million clones, 79% being singletons. The germline V gene encodes CDR1 SGDLS and CDR2 YYNGEE. V dropped 2 bases and J dropped 8; count of bases not matched to a gene: 14. The CDR3 runs 17 residues. Adult Caucasians living in Nashville, Tennessee made up all of the donors. The clonotype originates from a middle-aged woman in good health. Some clones in this sample may be carry-over from other donors' samples. The chain joins TRBV9 to TRBJ1-3, with 9 bases lining up with TRBD1. Sequenced sample: PBMCs. The CDR3 protein is CASSVSGTGRMGDTIYF. CDR3 DNA sequence: TGTGCCAGCAGCGTTTCGGGGACAGGGCGGATGGGAGACACCATATATTTT. Drawing the rest from reference TRBV9 and TRBJ1-3, the complete variable domain is DSGVTQTPKHLITATGQRVTLRCSPRSGDLSVYWYQQSLDQGLQFLIQYYNGEERAKGNILERFSAQQFPDLHSELNLSSLELGDSALYFCASSVSGTGRMGDTIYFGEGSWLTVV.